This TCR beta chain was recovered during a study of T-cell reconstitution after alpha-beta-depleted transplantation in children. Points from the study as a whole: In some patients, recipient T cells and intrathymic progenitors surviving conditioning explained high day-60 diversity. Several hundred rapidly expanded clones from non-depleted graft cells reportedly supplied alpha-beta T cells about two months post-transplant. The authors attributed T-cell counts and diversity one year after transplant mostly to newly produced T cells.

The germline V and J ends were trimmed by 4 bases and 3 bases, with 14 bases remaining between them. The germline V gene has CDR1 SQVTM and CDR2 ANQGSEA. This CDR3 spans 14 amino acids. On this clonotype: Its antigen is unidentified.

Preparation of the TCRbeta library used unique molecular identifiers. TCRdb itself ran the PCR reads through MiXCR, one entry per CDR3 protein. The repertoire holds 350,000 to 500,000 distinct CDR3 sequences, with roughly 43% as singletons. The TCR was taken from a girl aged 2 to 10 with aplastic anemia, due to receive a stem cell transplant. This chain joins TRBV29-1 and TRBJ2-3; TRBD1 is a possible D gene (6 bases). Sequencing used PBMCs, obtained before TCRalphabeta/CD19-depleted stem cell transplant. CDR3 nucleotides: TGCAGCGTTGGGACAGCAGACGCAACAGATACGCAGTATTTT. Residues: CSVGTADATDTQYF.